Here is one T cell receptor beta chain with its context. This specimen belongs to a study of blood T cell repertoires in COVID-19. Turning to the study itself: Italy, Spain and the United States were the sources of the convalescent and acute COVID-19 samples. T cells, B-cell-depleted T cells, or PBMCs provided the cDNA or gDNA that served as material.

Repertoires were generated with immunoSEQ multiplex PCR, while TCRdb's copy carries only in-frame clones and drops some. The sample has around 310,000 clones; about 90% are singletons. Patients in Seattle were enrolled during active infection, then followed longitudinally. The germline V and J ends were trimmed by 4 bases and 3 bases, with 27 bases remaining between them. The germline V gene has CDR1 GTSNPN and CDR2 SVGIG (reference sequence). The CDR3 length is 18 residues. Sequenced material: peripheral blood. The chain links TRBV30 to TRBJ1-2, with D possibly TRBD1 on 5 matching bases. The receptor comes from a woman between 40 and 55 years old with COVID-19, enrolled during active disease. CDR3 DNA sequence: TGTGCCTGGACCCCCACTTCTCTTCGGGGGACTTCGGACTATGGCTACACCTTC. This codes for CAWTPTSLRGTSDYGYTF.